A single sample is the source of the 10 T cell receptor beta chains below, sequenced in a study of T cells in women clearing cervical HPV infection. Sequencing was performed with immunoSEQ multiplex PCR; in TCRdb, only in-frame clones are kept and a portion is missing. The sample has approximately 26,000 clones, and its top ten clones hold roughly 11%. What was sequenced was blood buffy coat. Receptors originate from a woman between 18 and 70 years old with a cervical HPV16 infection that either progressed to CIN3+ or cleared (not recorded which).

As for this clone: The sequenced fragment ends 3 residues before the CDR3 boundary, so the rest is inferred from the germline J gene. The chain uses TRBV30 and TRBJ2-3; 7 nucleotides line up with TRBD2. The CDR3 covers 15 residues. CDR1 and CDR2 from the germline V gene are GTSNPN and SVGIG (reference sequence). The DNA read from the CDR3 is TGTGCCTGGGGGGAGGGTTTTAGGGGCGCGGAGACG. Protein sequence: CAWGEGFRGAET. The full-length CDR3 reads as CAWGEGFRGAETQYF.

Incomplete CDR3 DNA: TGCAGTGCTCTCATAGCGGGGCCCACCAACGAG. It yields the protein CSALIAGPTNE. The full-length CDR3 reads as CSALIAGPTNEQYF. The chain combines TRBV20-1 with TRBJ2-7, with TRBD2 matching 8 bases. The DNA ends 3 residues before the CDR3 does, and the rest of the CDR3 is filled in from the germline J gene. The ends lost 5 bases at V and 5 bases at J; junction bases unmatched: 11. CDR3 length equals 14 residues. CDR1 and CDR2 from the germline V gene are DFQATT and SNEGSKA (reference sequence).

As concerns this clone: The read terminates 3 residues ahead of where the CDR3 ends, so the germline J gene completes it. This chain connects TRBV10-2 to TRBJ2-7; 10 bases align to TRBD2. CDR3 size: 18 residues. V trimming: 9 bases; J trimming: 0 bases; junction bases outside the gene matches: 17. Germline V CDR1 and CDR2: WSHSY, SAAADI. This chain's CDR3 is CARTRSWGTSVSSYEQYF. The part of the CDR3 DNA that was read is TGCGCCAGGACCCGATCCTGGGGGACTAGCGTGAGCTCCTACGAG.

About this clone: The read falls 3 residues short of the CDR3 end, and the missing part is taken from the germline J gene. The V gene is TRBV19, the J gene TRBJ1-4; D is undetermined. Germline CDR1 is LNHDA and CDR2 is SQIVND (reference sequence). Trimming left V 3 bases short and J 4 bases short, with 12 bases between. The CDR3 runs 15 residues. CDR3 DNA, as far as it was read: TGTGCCAGTAGTATCTACGCCGCGGGTAATGAAAAA. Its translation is CASSIYAAGNEK. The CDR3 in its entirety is CASSIYAAGNEKLFF.

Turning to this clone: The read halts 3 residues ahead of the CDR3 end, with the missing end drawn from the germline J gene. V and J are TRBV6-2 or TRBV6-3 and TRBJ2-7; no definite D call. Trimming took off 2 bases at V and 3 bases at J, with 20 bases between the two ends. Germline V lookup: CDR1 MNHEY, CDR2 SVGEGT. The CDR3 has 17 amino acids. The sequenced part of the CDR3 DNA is TGTGCCAGCAGTTACCCCAAGGGTGCAGGAAAGGACTACGAG. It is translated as CASSYPKGAGKDYE. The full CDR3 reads CASSYPKGAGKDYEQYF.

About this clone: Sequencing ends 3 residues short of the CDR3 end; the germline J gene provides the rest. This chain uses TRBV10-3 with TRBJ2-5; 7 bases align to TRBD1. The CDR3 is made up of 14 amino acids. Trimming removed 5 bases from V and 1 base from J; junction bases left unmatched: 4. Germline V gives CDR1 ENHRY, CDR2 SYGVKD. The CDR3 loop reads CAISSGQVQETQYF. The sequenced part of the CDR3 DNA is TGTGCCATCAGTTCTGGACAGGTCCAAGAGACC.

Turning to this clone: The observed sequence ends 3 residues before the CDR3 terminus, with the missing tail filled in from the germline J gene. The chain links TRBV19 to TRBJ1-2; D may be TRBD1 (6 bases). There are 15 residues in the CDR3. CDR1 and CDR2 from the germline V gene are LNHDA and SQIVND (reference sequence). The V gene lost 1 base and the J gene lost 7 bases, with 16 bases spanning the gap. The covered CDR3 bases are TGTGCCAGTAGTATAGGAAACAGGGTGGGATCTGGC. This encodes CASSIGNRVGSG. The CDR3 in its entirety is CASSIGNRVGSGYTF.

The sequenced CDR3 bases are TGTGCCAGCTCGCCGACAGGGAAAGACTATGGC. Amino acids: CASSPTGKDYG. The whole CDR3 region reads CASSPTGKDYGYTF. The chain employs TRBV18 and TRBJ1-2, with 7 nucleotides matching TRBD1. The CDR3 end lies 3 residues beyond the end of the read and is filled in from the germline J gene. This CDR3 is 14 amino acids long. With V trimmed by 6 bases and J by 3 bases, 7 bases remained unmatched. Germline V gene data show CDR1 as KGHSH and CDR2 as LQKENI.

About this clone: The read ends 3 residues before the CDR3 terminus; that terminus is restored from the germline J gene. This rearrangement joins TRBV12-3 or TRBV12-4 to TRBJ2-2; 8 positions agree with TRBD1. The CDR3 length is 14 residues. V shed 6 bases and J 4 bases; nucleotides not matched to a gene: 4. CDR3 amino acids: CASRLRGLTGELFF. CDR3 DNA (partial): TGTGCCAGCAGGCTCAGGGGGCTCACCGGGGAG.

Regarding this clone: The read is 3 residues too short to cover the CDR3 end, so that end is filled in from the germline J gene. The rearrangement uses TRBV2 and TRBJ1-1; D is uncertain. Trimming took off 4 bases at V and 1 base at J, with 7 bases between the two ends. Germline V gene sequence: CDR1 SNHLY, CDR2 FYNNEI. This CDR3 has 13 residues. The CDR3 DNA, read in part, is TGTGCCAGCAGTGCCTACGAGAACACTGAA. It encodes CASSAYENTE. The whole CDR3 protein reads CASSAYENTEAFF.